This entry is about one T cell receptor (beta chain). The PCR ran on 60 Vbeta and 13 Jbeta primers. Sequencing was performed with immunoSEQ multiplex PCR; in TCRdb, only in-frame clones are kept and a portion is missing. The sample holds around 200,000 clones, roughly 90% seen once. Donors were ostensibly healthy at sampling, although undocumented immune exposures were probable. These data belong to a study of cytomegalovirus exposure and HLA in healthy donors. Study at large: Roughly 85 million unique TCRs from HLA-typed donors were held in an early release of data.

CDR1 is SQVTM, CDR2 ANQGSEA, per germline. After removal of 5 bases from V and 5 bases from J, the junction contained 11 bases not matched to a gene. CDR3 length equals 16 residues. Source material: PBMCs. This chain connects TRBV29-1 to TRBJ2-1; 11 nucleotides agree with TRBD2. This receptor was obtained from a woman aged 25 to 45 in good health and CMV-seronegative. In DNA form, the CDR3 reads TGCAGCGTTCTACTCCCGGGACTAGCGGTAAACAATGAGCAGTTCTTC. This gives the protein CSVLLPGLAVNNEQFF.